The TCR beta chain described here comes from a study of T cells after yellow fever vaccination. The CDR3 has 15 residues. Germline V gene sequence: CDR1 LGHNA, CDR2 YSLEER. Trimming took 0 bases from V and 6 from J, leaving 11 bases between them. In TCRdb, the 5' RACE reads were re-called with MiXCR into one record per CDR3 protein. In the table there are some 390,000 distinct CDR3 sequences, approximately 19% of which are singletons. This clonotype was observed a handful of times. No antigen is known for it. Study-level points and caveats: In post-booster samples, most primary-vaccination clones reappeared (96% CD4, around 87% CD8).

This clonotype originated in a man aged 18 to 29 who received the YFV17D yellow fever vaccine. This chain joins TRBV4-3 and TRBJ1-4, with D perhaps TRBD1 (5 bases). The material sequenced was PBMCs, taken before the yellow fever booster vaccination. CDR3 region: CASSQESRTHEKLFF. CDR3 sequence (DNA): TGCGCCAGCAGCCAAGAGTCCAGGACACATGAAAAACTGTTTTTT.